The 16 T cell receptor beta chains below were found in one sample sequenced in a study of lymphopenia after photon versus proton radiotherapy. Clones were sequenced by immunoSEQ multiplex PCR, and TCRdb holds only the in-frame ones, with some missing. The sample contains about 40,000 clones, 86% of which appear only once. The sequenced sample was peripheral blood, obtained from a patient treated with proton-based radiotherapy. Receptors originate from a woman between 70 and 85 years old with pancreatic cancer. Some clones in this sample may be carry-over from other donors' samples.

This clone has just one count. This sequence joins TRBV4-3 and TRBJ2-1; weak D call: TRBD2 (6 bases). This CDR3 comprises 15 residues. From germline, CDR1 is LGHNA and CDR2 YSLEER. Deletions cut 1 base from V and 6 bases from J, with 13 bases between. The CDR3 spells CASSQGYAGLNEQFF. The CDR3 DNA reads TGCGCCAGCAGCCAAGGGTATGCGGGGCTCAATGAGCAGTTCTTC.

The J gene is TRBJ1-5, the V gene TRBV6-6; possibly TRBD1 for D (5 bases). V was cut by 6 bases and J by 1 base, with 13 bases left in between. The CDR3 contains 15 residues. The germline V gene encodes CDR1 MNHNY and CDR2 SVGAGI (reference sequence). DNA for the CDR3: TGTGCCAGCAGGGGCCAGGGTCGGAGCAATCAGCCCCAGCATTTT. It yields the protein CASRGQGRSNQPQHF.

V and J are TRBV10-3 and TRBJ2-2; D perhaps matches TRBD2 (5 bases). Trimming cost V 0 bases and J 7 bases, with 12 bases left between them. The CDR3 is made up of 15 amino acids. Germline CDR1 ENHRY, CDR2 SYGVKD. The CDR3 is CAISESAGFVGELFF. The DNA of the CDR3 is TGTGCCATCAGTGAGTCCGCGGGTTTCGTCGGGGAGCTGTTTTTT.

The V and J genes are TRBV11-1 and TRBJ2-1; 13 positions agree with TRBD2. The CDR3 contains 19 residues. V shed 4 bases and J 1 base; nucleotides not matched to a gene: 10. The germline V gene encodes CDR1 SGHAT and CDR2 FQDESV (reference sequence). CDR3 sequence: CASSWGRTSGSLSYNEQFF. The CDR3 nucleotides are TGTGCCAGCAGCTGGGGGAGGACTAGCGGGAGTCTATCCTACAATGAGCAGTTCTTC.

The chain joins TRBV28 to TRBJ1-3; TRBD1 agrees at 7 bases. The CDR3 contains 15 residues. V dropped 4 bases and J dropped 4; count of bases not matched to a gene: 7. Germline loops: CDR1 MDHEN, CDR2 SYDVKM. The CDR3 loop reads CASSSHTGVGNTIYF. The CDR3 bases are TGTGCCAGCAGTTCCCACACAGGGGTAGGAAACACCATATATTTT.

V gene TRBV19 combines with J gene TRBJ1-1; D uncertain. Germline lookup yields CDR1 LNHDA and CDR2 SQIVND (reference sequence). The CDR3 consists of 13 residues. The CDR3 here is CAASTTIHTEAFF. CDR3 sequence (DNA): TGTGCGGCTAGTACAACGATACACACTGAAGCTTTCTTT.

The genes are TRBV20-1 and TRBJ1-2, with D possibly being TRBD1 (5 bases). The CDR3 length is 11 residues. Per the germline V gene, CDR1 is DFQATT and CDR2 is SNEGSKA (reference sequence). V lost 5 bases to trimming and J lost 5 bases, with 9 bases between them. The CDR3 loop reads CSAGDVYGYTF. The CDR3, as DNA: TGCAGTGCTGGGGACGTTTATGGCTACACCTTC.

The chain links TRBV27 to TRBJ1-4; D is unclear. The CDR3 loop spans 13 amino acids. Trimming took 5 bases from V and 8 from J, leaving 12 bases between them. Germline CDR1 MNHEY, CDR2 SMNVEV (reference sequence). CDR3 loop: CASSPIVTEKLFF. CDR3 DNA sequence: TGTGCCAGCAGTCCCATAGTGACGGAAAAACTGTTTTTT.

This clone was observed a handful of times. CDR3 DNA sequence: TGTGCCAGCAGTTCCCGGGGGTTGGGGGGGTTAGATACGCAGTATTTT. Translation gives CASSSRGLGGLDTQYF. This chain connects TRBV27 to TRBJ2-3, with 7 bases lining up with TRBD2. V shed 4 bases, J shed 5 bases, and the junction held 12 bases outside the gene matches. CDR3 length: 16 amino acids. The germline CDR1 and CDR2 sequences are MNHEY and SMNVEV (reference sequence).

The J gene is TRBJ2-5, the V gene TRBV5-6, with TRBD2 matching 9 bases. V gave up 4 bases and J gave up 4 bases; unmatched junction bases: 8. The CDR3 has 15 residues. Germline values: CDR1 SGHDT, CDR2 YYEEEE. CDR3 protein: CASSPVAGARETQYF. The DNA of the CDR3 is TGTGCCAGCAGCCCGGTAGCGGGGGCCCGAGAGACCCAGTACTTC.

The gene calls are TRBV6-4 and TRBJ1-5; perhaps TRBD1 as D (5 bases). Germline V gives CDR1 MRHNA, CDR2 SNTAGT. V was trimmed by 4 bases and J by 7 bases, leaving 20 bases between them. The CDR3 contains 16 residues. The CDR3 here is CASSGWTKGRSQPQHF. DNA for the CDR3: TGTGCCAGCAGTGGGTGGACAAAGGGACGATCGCAGCCCCAGCATTTT.

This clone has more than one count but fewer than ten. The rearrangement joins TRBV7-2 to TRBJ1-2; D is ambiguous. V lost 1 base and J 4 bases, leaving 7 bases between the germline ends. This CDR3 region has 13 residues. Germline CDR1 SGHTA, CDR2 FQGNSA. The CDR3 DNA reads TGTGCCAGCAGCTTAGGAATCAGCTATGGCTACACCTTC. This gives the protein CASSLGISYGYTF. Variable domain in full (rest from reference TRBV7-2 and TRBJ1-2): GAGVSQSPSNKVTEKGKDVELRCDPISGHTALYWYRQSLGQGLEFLIYFQGNSAPDKSGLPSDRFSAERTGGSVSTLTIQRTQQEDSAVYLCASSLGISYGYTFGSGTRLTVV.

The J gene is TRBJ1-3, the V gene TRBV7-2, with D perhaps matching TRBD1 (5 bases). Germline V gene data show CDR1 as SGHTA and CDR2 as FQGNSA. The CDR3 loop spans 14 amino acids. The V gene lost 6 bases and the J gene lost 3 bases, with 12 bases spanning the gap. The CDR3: CASSGQQLGNTIYF. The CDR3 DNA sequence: TGTGCCAGCAGTGGACAACAGCTTGGAAACACCATATATTTT.

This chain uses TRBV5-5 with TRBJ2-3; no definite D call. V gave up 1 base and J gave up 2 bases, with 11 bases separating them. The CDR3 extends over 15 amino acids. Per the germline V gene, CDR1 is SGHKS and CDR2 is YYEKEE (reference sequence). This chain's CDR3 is CASSLSSAVTDTQYF. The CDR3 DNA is TGTGCCAGCAGCTTGTCATCGGCAGTCACAGATACGCAGTATTTT.

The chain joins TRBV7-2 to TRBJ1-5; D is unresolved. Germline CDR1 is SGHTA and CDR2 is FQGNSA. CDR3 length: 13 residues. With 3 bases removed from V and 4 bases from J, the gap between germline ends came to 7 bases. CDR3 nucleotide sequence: TGTGCCAGCAGCTTCCAAGAGAATCAGCCCCAGCATTTT. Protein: CASSFQENQPQHF.

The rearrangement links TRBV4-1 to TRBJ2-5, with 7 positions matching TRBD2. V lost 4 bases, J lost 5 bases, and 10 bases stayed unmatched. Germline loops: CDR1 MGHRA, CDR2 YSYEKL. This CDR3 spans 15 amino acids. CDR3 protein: CASSPQLGGLETQYF. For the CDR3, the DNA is TGCGCCAGCAGCCCGCAATTGGGGGGGTTGGAGACCCAGTACTTC.